Presented here are 16 T cell receptor beta chains from one specimen sequenced in a study of OX40 agonist ivuxolimab in advanced cancers. The table came from immunoSEQ multiplex PCR; TCRdb's copy has only in-frame clones and leaves some out. This table holds 68,000 or so clones, around 83% found once. The input for sequencing was CD4+ or CD8+ T cells sorted from blood, taken in a trial of the OX40 agonist ivuxolimab. The receptor set was obtained from an adult with an advanced solid tumor such as melanoma, head and neck, liver or kidney cancer.

J is TRBJ2-2 and V is TRBV5-1, with D unclear. In germline, CDR1 is SGHRS, CDR2 YFSETQ. The V and J ends lost 1 base and 0 bases respectively, with 7 bases between them. This CDR3 comprises 15 residues. CDR3: CASSLLGPNTGELFF. The CDR3 coding sequence is TGCGCCAGCAGCTTGTTGGGTCCGAACACCGGGGAGCTGTTTTTT.

In its sample, this clone was seen once. The chain carries TRBV6-6 and TRBJ1-2, with a weak D call TRBD1 (5 bases). With 2 bases removed from V and 0 bases from J, the gap between germline ends came to 10 bases. There are 15 residues in the CDR3. Germline V gene lookup returns CDR1 MNHNY and CDR2 SVGAGI (reference sequence). The CDR3 loop is CASSYGQGTNYGYTF. For the CDR3, the DNA is TGTGCCAGCAGTTACGGGCAGGGAACTAACTATGGCTACACCTTC.

The gene calls are TRBV7-7 and TRBJ1-2; 7 nucleotides align to TRBD1. The junction had 8 bases not matched to a gene; V was cut back by 5 bases and J by 8 bases. Looked up from germline, CDR1 is SSHAT and CDR2 is FNYEAQ (reference sequence). The CDR3 loop spans 13 amino acids. The CDR3 coding sequence is TGTGCCAGCAGCACTCCCACAGGGGACGGCTACACCTTC. It yields the protein CASSTPTGDGYTF. Filled out from reference TRBV7-7 and TRBJ1-2, the complete variable domain reads GAGVSQSPRYKVTKRGQDVTLRCDPISSHATLYWYQQALGQGPEFLTYFNYEAQPDKSGLPSDRFSAERPEGSISTLTIQRTEQRDSAMYRCASSTPTGDGYTFGSGTRLTVV.

This clone was seen a few times. The chain employs TRBV27 and TRBJ1-6; no reliable D call. Trimming took off 3 bases at V and 3 bases at J, with 9 bases between the two ends. The CDR3 loop spans 15 amino acids. In germline, CDR1 is MNHEY, CDR2 SMNVEV (reference sequence). In DNA, the CDR3 is TGTGCCAGCAGTTTTCGGCAGGTCTATAATTCACCCCTCCACTTT. Translating it yields CASSFRQVYNSPLHF.

The gene calls are TRBV5-5 and TRBJ2-2; weak D call: TRBD2 (5 bases). The CDR3 is 15 residues long. The V end lost 3 bases, the J end lost 4 bases, and 13 bases lay between the germline ends. CDR1 SGHKS and CDR2 YYEKEE come from the germline V gene (reference sequence). The CDR3 DNA reads TGTGCCAGCAGCTCCGGGATAAGTGTCACCGGGGAGCTGTTTTTT. Translated: CASSSGISVTGELFF. Full variable domain (missing parts from reference TRBV5-5 and TRBJ2-2): DAGVTQSPTHLIKTRGQQVTLRCSPISGHKSVSWYQQVLGQGPQFIFQYYEKEERGRGNFPDRFSARQFPNYSSELNVNALLLGDSALYLCASSSGISVTGELFFGEGSRLTVL.

The rearrangement uses TRBV28 and TRBJ2-2, with TRBD1 matching 8 bases. V trimming: 6 bases; J trimming: 1 base; junction bases outside the gene matches: 4. The CDR3 spans 15 residues. Looked up from germline, CDR1 is MDHEN and CDR2 is SYDVKM. The CDR3, as DNA: TGTGCCAGCAGGGTCAGGGGGCTGAACACCGGGGAGCTGTTTTTT. Protein product: CASRVRGLNTGELFF.

The count of this clone is one. The CDR3 region has the DNA TGCGCCAGCAGCCCTTTATTACGGGGGAGCACAGATACGCAGTATTTT. This codes for CASSPLLRGSTDTQYF. The chain carries TRBV5-1 and TRBJ2-3, with D perhaps matching TRBD2 (6 bases). Germline assignment: CDR1 SGHRS and CDR2 YFSETQ. V was pared by 4 bases and J by 0 bases, with 15 bases between. The CDR3 loop spans 16 amino acids.

The chain links TRBV27 to TRBJ2-5; 10 bases agree with TRBD2. This CDR3 region has 20 residues. Germline V gives CDR1 MNHEY, CDR2 SMNVEV (reference sequence). V shed 5 bases, J shed 2 bases, and the junction held 20 bases outside the gene matches. The CDR3 coding sequence is TGTGCCAGCAGTCGCAGGCTCGCTAGCGGGGGCCGGGCGAATCAAGAGACCCAGTACTTC. Protein: CASSRRLASGGRANQETQYF.

V usage is TRBV5-5 and J usage is TRBJ2-7, with a tentative D call TRBD1 (6 bases). CDR3 length: 15 residues. V was pared by 1 base and J by 1 base, with 12 bases between. CDR1 and CDR2 from the germline V gene are SGHKS and YYEKEE (reference sequence). The CDR3 region has the DNA TGTGCCAGCAGCTTGTCAGGGGTCCCTTCCTACGAGCAGTACTTC. Translation: CASSLSGVPSYEQYF.

CDR3 sequence (DNA): TGTGCCAGCAGCTTAAACCTCCCTCCCGCAGATACGCAGTATTTT. Its protein product is CASSLNLPPADTQYF. The chain employs TRBV7-2 and TRBJ2-3, with unresolved D. Germline V CDR1 and CDR2: SGHTA, FQGNSA. Trimming stripped 2 bases from V and 4 bases from J, with 13 bases between. The CDR3 is 15 residues long.

This chain uses TRBV6-5 with TRBJ2-3, with 9 bases aligning to TRBD1. The CDR3 consists of 16 residues. Germline V gene sequence: CDR1 MNHEY, CDR2 SVGAGI. Unmatched junction bases numbered 3, after V lost 2 bases and J lost 0 bases. The DNA for the CDR3 is TGTGCCAGCAGTTACGCGGGACAGGGAAGCACAGATACGCAGTATTTT. Residues: CASSYAGQGSTDTQYF.

The chain has TRBV12-5 and TRBJ2-2; 9 nucleotides line up with TRBD1. CDR3 size: 14 residues. Germline V CDR1 and CDR2: LGHNT, FRNRAP. With 8 bases clipped from V and 4 bases from J, the junction kept 5 bases outside the gene matches. The CDR3 bases are TGTGCTAGTTCGGACAGGGGCGGCACCGGGGAGCTGTTTTTT. This sequence encodes CASSDRGGTGELFF.

V usage is TRBV7-9 and J usage is TRBJ2-2; TRBD1 matches at 10 bases. The V segment lost 1 base and the J segment 4 bases; nucleotides outside the gene matches: 6. This CDR3 is built from 17 residues. CDR1 and CDR2 from the germline V gene are SEHNR and FQNEAQ (reference sequence). CDR3 loop: CASSLDRDRGGTGELFF. CDR3 DNA: TGTGCCAGCAGCTTAGACAGGGACAGGGGTGGCACCGGGGAGCTGTTTTTT.

The rearrangement links TRBV27 to TRBJ1-6, with D possibly matching TRBD1 (5 bases). The length of the CDR3 is 15 residues. Germline-derived CDR1 and CDR2 are MNHEY and SMNVEV (reference sequence). The V gene lost 1 base and the J gene lost 6 bases, with 10 bases spanning the gap. The CDR3 region has the DNA TGTGCCAGCAGTTTATTAGCCGGGGGTAATTCACCCCTCCACTTT. Translating gives CASSLLAGGNSPLHF.

The V and J genes are TRBV7-8 and TRBJ2-7; TRBD1 aligns across 7 bases. V was pared by 5 bases and J by 3 bases, with 13 bases of the junction left unmatched. CDR1 and CDR2 (germline): SGHVS, FQNEAQ. CDR3 size: 16 residues. CDR3 coding DNA: TGTGCCAGCAGCGCCGCCCGGCCGGGACAGTTCTACGAGCAGTACTTC. Amino acids: CASSAARPGQFYEQYF.

V and J are TRBV4-1 and TRBJ1-3, with D tentatively TRBD1 (5 bases). The V and J ends lost 0 bases and 0 bases respectively, with 15 bases between them. Looked up from germline, CDR1 is MGHRA and CDR2 is YSYEKL. The CDR3 contains 18 residues. Written as DNA, the CDR3 is TGCGCCAGCAGCCAAGAGGAACCGGGACGGCTCTCTGGAAACACCATATATTTT. Its protein product is CASSQEEPGRLSGNTIYF.